This TCR beta chain was sequenced during a study of shared clonotypes between healthy human individuals. Only one count was recorded for this clone. V trimming: 4 bases; J trimming: 6 bases; junction bases outside the gene matches: 9. Germline V lookup: CDR1 MDHEN, CDR2 SYDVKM. The length of the CDR3 is 15 residues. Profiling relied on immunoSEQ multiplex PCR, and the TCRdb table lists in-frame clones only, not all of them. The sample has just under 350,000 clones, 70% to 75% seen once; the top ten hold over 9.5%. The chain couples TRBV28 to TRBJ1-2; 9 bases map to TRBD1. This receptor was obtained from a young man in good health. The sample comprised memory CD4+ T cells sorted from blood. Regarding subset: CD45RA-negative fraction. The CDR3 region has the DNA TGTGCCAGCAGTTCGACCGGGACAGGGATCCATGGCTACACCTTC. Translating it yields CASSSTGTGIHGYTF.